The 2 T cell receptor beta chains listed next were all sequenced from one sample in a study of blood T cells in healthy people across ages. Through a sample-barcoded 5' primer and a J-beta primer mix, a second PCR was run for roughly 6 to 12 cycles. Using its own MiXCR run on the 5' RACE reads, TCRdb lists one record per CDR3 protein. The table shows around 800,000 distinct CDR3 sequences, with roughly 25% occurring only once. The same specimen was also included in a second study, on T cells of mothers and their children.

The sequencing sample was made of blood. The receptors here all came from a boy between 10 and 17 years old in good health.

This clonotype was picked up a small number of times. J is TRBJ2-3 and V is TRBV29-1, with D tentatively TRBD2 (5 bases). Germline assignment: CDR1 SQVTM and CDR2 ANQGSEA. This CDR3 contains 13 residues. Trimming pared 2 bases from V and 0 bases from J, leaving 6 bases between. CDR3: CSVERTSTDTQYF. CDR3 in DNA: TGCAGCGTTGAACGGACTAGCACAGATACGCAGTATTTT.

The genes are TRBV2 and TRBJ2-4; D gene uncertain. This CDR3 is 13 amino acids long. V lost 11 bases and J 0 bases, leaving 11 bases between the germline ends. CDR1 and CDR2 (germline): SNHLY, FYNNEI. The CDR3 coding sequence is TGTGCCTCCCACAGTGGAGCCAAAAACATTCAGTACTTC. It is translated as CASHSGAKNIQYF.